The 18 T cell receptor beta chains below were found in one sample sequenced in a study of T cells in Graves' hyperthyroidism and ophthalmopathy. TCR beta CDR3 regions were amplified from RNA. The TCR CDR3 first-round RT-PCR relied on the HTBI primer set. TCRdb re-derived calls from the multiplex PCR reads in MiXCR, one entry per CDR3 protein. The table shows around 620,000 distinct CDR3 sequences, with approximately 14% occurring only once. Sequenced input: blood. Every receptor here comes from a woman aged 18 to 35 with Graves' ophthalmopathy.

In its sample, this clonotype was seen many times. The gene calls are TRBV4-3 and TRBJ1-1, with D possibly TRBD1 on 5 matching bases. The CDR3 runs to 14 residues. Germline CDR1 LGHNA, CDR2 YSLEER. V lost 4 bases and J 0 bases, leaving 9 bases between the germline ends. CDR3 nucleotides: TGCGCCAGCAGCCCGGGGCCTATGAACACTGAAGCTTTCTTT. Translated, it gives CASSPGPMNTEAFF.

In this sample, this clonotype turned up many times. CDR3: CASSLPSWENTEAFF. DNA of the CDR3: TGTGCCAGCAGCCTCCCGTCGTGGGAGAACACTGAAGCTTTCTTT. V is TRBV7-9 and J is TRBJ1-1, with unresolved D. Germline loops: CDR1 SEHNR, CDR2 FQNEAQ (reference sequence). This CDR3 spans 15 amino acids. Between the trimmed V and J ends, which lost 5 bases and 1 base, there was a span of 14 bases.

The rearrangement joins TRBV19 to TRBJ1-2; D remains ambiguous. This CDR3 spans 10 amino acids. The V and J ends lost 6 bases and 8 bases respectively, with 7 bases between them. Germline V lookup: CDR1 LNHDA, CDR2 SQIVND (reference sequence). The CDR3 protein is CASSYAGYTF. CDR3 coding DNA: TGTGCCAGTAGCTATGCGGGCTACACCTTC. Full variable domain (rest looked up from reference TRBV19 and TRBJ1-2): DGGITQSPKYLFRKEGQNVTLSCEQNLNHDAMYWYRQDPGQGLRLIYYSQIVNDFQKGDIAEGYSVSREKKESFPLTVTSAQKNPTAFYLCASSYAGYTFGSGTRLTVV.

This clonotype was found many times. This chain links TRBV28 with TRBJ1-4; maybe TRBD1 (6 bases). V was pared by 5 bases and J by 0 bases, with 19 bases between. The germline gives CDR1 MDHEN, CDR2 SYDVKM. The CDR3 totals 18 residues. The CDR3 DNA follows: TGTGCCAGCAGTCTACCCTCCAGGGGAAGTACAACTAATGAAAAACTGTTTTTT. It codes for CASSLPSRGSTTNEKLFF.

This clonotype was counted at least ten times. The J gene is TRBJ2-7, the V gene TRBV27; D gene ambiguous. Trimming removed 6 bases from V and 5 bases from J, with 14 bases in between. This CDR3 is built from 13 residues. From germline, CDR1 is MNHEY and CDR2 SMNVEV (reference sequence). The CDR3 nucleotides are TGTGCCAGCAGGGACCTTCTTAAAGACGAGCAGTACTTC. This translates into CASRDLLKDEQYF.

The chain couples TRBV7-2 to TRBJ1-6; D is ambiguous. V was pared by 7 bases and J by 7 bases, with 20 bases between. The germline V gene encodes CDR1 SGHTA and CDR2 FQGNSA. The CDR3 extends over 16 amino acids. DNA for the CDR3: TGTGCCAGCACCTTGGAGGGATATTATAGGAATTCACCCCTCCACTTT. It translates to CASTLEGYYRNSPLHF.

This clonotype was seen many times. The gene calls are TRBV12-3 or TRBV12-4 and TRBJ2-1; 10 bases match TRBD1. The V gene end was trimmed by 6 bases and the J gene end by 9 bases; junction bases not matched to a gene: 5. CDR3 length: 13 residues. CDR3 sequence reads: CASRGTGEGEQFF. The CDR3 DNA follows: TGTGCCAGCAGGGGGACAGGGGAGGGTGAGCAGTTCTTC.

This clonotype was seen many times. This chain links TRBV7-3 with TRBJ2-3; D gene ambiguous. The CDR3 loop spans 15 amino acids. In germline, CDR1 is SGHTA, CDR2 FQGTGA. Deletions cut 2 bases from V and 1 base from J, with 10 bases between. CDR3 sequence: CASSLPVGGTDTQYF. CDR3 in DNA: TGTGCCAGCAGCTTACCGGTGGGTGGCACAGATACGCAGTATTTT.

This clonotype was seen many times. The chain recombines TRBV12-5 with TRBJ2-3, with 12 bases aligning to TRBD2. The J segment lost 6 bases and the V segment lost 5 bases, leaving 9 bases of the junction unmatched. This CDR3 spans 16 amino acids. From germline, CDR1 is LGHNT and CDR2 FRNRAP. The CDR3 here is CASGPGTSGFRDTQYF. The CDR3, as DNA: TGTGCTAGTGGTCCCGGGACTAGCGGGTTTAGGGATACGCAGTATTTT.

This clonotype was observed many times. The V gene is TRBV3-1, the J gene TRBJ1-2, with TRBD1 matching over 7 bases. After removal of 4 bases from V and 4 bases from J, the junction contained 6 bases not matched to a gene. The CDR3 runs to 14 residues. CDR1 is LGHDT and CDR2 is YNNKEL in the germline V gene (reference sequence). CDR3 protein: CASSPRGALYGYTF. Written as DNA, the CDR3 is TGTGCCAGCAGCCCCAGGGGGGCCCTCTATGGCTACACCTTC.

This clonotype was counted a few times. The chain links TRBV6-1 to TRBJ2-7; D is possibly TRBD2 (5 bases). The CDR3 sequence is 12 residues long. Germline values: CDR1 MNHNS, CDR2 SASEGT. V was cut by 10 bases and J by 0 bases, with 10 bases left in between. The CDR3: CATGLFSYEQYF. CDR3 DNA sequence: TGTGCCACCGGACTGTTCTCCTACGAGCAGTACTTC.

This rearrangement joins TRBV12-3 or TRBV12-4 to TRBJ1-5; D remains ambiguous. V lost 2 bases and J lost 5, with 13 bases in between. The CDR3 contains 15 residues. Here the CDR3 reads CASSLFFGEDQPQHF. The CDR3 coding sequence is TGTGCCAGCAGTTTATTCTTCGGGGAAGATCAGCCCCAGCATTTT.

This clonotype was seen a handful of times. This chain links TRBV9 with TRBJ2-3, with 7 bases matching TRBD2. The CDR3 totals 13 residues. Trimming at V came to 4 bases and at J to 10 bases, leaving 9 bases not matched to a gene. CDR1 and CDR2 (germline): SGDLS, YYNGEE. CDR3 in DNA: TGTGCCAGCAGCCTAAGGACTAGTTATCCGCAGTATTTT. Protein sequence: CASSLRTSYPQYF.

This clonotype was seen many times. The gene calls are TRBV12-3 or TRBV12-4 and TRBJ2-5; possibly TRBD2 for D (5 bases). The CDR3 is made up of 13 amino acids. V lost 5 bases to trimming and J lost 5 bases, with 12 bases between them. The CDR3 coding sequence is TGTGCCAGCAGTCAGGACTCCCCCGAGACCCAGTACTTC. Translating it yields CASSQDSPETQYF.

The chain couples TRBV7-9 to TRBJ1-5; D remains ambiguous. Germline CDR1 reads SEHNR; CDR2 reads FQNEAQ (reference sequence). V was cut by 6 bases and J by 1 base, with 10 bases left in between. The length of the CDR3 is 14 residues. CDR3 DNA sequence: TGTGCCAGCAGACCCCTTCGGAGCAATCAGCCCCAGCATTTT. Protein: CASRPLRSNQPQHF. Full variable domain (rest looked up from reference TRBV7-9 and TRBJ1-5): DTGVSQNPRHKITKRGQNVTFRCDPISEHNRLYWYRQTLGQGPEFLTYFQNEAQLEKSRLLSDRFSAERPKGSFSTLEIQRTEQGDSAMYLCASRPLRSNQPQHFGDGTRLSIL.

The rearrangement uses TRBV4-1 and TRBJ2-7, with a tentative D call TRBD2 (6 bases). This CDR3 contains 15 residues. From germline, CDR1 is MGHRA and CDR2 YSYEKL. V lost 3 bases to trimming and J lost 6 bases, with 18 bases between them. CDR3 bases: TGCGCCAGCAGCCAGTTGGGACTCGGGTTCAGCGAGCAGTACTTC. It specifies CASSQLGLGFSEQYF.

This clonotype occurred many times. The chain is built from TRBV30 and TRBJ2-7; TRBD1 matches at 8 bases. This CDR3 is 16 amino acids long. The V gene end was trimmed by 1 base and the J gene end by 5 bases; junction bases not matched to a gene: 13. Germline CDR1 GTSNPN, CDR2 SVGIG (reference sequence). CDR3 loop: CAWSATGTGGFDEQYF. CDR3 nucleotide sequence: TGTGCCTGGAGTGCTACCGGGACAGGCGGATTCGACGAGCAGTACTTC.

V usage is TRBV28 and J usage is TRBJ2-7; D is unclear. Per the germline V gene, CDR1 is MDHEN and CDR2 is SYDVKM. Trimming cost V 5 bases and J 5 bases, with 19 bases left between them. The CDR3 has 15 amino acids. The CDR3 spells CASSPPGYSSDEQYF. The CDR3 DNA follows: TGTGCCAGCAGTCCTCCGGGTTACAGCTCAGACGAGCAGTACTTC. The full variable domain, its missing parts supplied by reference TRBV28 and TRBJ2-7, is DVKVTQSSRYLVKRTGEKVFLECVQDMDHENMFWYRQDPGLGLRLIYFSYDVKMKEKGDIPEGYSVSREKKERFSLILESASTNQTSMYLCASSPPGYSSDEQYFGPGTRLTVT.